This paragraph reports one TCR beta chain. Its target is not known. PCR amplification relied on 60 Vbeta primers (plus 13 Jbeta primers). Using immunoSEQ multiplex PCR, the repertoire was profiled, and TCRdb retains in-frame clones only, with some absent. Recorded for this sample: around 50,000 clones. This sample was included in a study of cytomegalovirus exposure and HLA in healthy donors. Overall study findings and caveats: In vitro work confirmed that three CMV-associated chains recognize CMV antigens. Over 15,000 TCR beta sequences were associated with HLA alleles at 0.05 false discovery rate in a later analysis. The authors later linked a missense DCLRE1C variant to TCR beta V- and J-gene trimming.

Trimming took off 4 bases at V and 2 bases at J, with 13 bases between the two ends. Germline V CDR1 and CDR2: SGDLS, YYNGEE. The CDR3 covers 14 residues. The gene calls are TRBV9 and TRBJ2-7; perhaps TRBD1 as D (6 bases). The sequence derives from a male donor in good health and CMV-seronegative. Sequenced material: PBMCs. CDR3 amino acids: CASSSGTNPYEQYF. DNA for the CDR3: TGTGCCAGCAGCTCCGGGACAAACCCCTACGAGCAGTACTTC.